This T cell receptor beta chain was profiled in a study of shared clonotypes between healthy human individuals. For the study at large: For every donor, three CD4 naive, three CD4 memory, two CD8 naive and one CD8 memory plates were used. Study-wide findings and caveats: Tissues were not sampled, only blood, and their repertoires likely differ.

CD8 cells regarded as naive lacked CD45RO, were positively chosen for CCR7, and omitted terminally differentiated effector memory CD45RA+ cells. Regarding this clone: No antigen is known for it.

DNA at 150 to 200 ng, roughly 30,000 T cell genomes, went into sorted-subset replicate PCRs. How the authors handled the data: In the immunoSEQ data, sequences were junction-only and lacked quality scores, so filtering differed. The repertoire was sequenced with immunoSEQ multiplex PCR; TCRdb's copy has only in-frame clones and lacks some. The DNA gave D and trimming, while V, J and clone size come from that table. Of millions of clones in the sample, about 93% were seen once. The germline V gene has CDR1 SGHDT and CDR2 YYEEEE. This CDR3 has 17 amino acids. V was pared by 0 bases and J by 5 bases, with 10 bases of the junction left unmatched.

The receptor's source is a man aged 18 to 30 in good health. Some clones in this sample may be carry-over from other donors' samples. Sequenced input: naive CD8+ T cells from PBMCs. This sequence joins TRBV5-6 and TRBJ1-2; 10 nucleotides line up with TRBD1. CDR3 sequence: CASSLVPRQGARYGYTF. CDR3 bases: TGTGCCAGCAGCTTGGTTCCCCGACAGGGGGCACGGTATGGCTACACCTTC.